The 32 T cell receptor beta chains presented below share a single source sample, sequenced in a study of T cells in localized non-small cell lung cancer. TCRdb's copy holds only in-frame clones and misses some; the assay was immunoSEQ multiplex PCR. Of around 3,500 clones listed, roughly 25% are singletons. Sequencing was performed on lung tumor tissue, taken before any cancer treatment. The receptor set was obtained from a woman aged 35 to 69 with stage I lung adenocarcinoma.

CDR3 loop: CASSLEHREGGAFF. The CDR3 coding sequence is TGCGCCAGCAGCTTGGAACACAGGGAGGGGGGAGCTTTCTTT. The genes are TRBV5-1 and TRBJ1-1, with TRBD1 as a possible D gene (6 bases). Germline V gene data show CDR1 as SGHRS and CDR2 as YFSETQ. Trimming shortened V by 0 bases and J by 10 bases, and 16 bases separated the two germline ends. The CDR3 is 14 amino acids.

V usage is TRBV9 and J usage is TRBJ1-1; maybe TRBD1 (5 bases). V was clipped by 3 bases and J by 0 bases, with 12 bases between them. The germline CDR1 and CDR2 sequences are SGDLS and YYNGEE. CDR3 length equals 15 residues. The CDR3 loop is CASSGQSFMNTEAFF. DNA of the CDR3: TGTGCCAGCAGCGGACAGTCTTTCATGAACACTGAAGCTTTCTTT.

This clone was counted only a few times. The chain employs TRBV30 and TRBJ1-5; a weak D match, TRBD1 (5 bases). Trimming stripped 1 base from V and 7 bases from J, with 14 bases between. Germline V CDR1 and CDR2: GTSNPN, SVGIG (reference sequence). This CDR3 has 14 amino acids. CDR3: CAWSGVGEQQPQHF. In DNA, the CDR3 is TGTGCCTGGAGTGGCGTGGGGGAACAACAGCCCCAGCATTTT.

In this sample, this clone turned up once. This chain links TRBV19 with TRBJ1-2, with D tentatively TRBD1 (5 bases). The V end lost 0 bases, the J end lost 8 bases, and 13 bases lay between the germline ends. The germline V gene encodes CDR1 LNHDA and CDR2 SQIVND (reference sequence). This CDR3 contains 14 residues. CDR3 DNA: TGTGCCAGTAGTATAGATGGCCAGAGGGGCGGCTACACCTTC. Its protein product is CASSIDGQRGGYTF.

This clone has just a few counts. The V gene is TRBV19, the J gene TRBJ1-3, with TRBD1 matching 7 bases. The CDR3 covers 16 residues. Germline CDR1 and CDR2: LNHDA and SQIVND (reference sequence). Unmatched junction bases numbered 14, after V lost 8 bases and J lost 4 bases. CDR3: CASGSWRGRSGNTIYF. For the CDR3, the DNA is TGTGCCAGTGGGAGTTGGAGGGGGCGATCGGGAAACACCATATATTTT.

This clone is medium-sized in the sample. The chain is built from TRBV11-3 and TRBJ1-3, with 8 bases aligning to TRBD1. The CDR3 runs to 14 residues. J gave up 3 bases and V 4 bases, and 2 bases lay outside the gene matches. Germline V gene sequence: CDR1 SGHNT, CDR2 YENEEA. The CDR3 protein is CASSSGGRGNTIYF. Written as DNA, the CDR3 is TGTGCCAGCAGCTCAGGGGGCCGTGGAAACACCATATATTTT.

This clone has just a few counts. V usage is TRBV30 and J usage is TRBJ1-2; the D is unclear. The germline V and J ends were trimmed by 0 bases and 8 bases, with 16 bases remaining between them. The germline gives CDR1 GTSNPN, CDR2 SVGIG (reference sequence). The CDR3 is 14 residues long. CDR3 in DNA: TGTGCCTGGAGTGTACTGGGATCCCAGGCGGGCTACACCTTC. Amino acid sequence: CAWSVLGSQAGYTF.

This rearrangement joins TRBV11-3 to TRBJ2-1, with TRBD2 identical over 10 bases. Trimming at V came to 2 bases and at J to 4 bases, leaving 2 bases not matched to a gene. CDR3 length equals 15 residues. In germline, CDR1 is SGHNT, CDR2 YENEEA. DNA of the CDR3: TGTGCCAGCAGCTTACGGACTAGCGGATACAATGAGCAGTTCTTC. Translation: CASSLRTSGYNEQFF.

This clone was seen only a few times. The rearrangement joins TRBV6-8 to TRBJ2-1; TRBD1 matches 9 bases. CDR3 size: 16 residues. With V trimmed by 2 bases and J by 8 bases, 10 bases remained unmatched. Germline values: CDR1 MNHGY, CDR2 SAAAGT. Here the CDR3 DNA reads TGTGCCAGCAGTTACCTAGGGACAGGGAGCGGAGATGAGCAGTTCTTC. This translates into CASSYLGTGSGDEQFF.

V and J are TRBV9 and TRBJ2-7; no clear D gene. The CDR3 is 14 amino acids. Germline V gene sequence: CDR1 SGDLS, CDR2 YYNGEE. The V and J ends lost 7 bases and 5 bases respectively, with 19 bases between them. CDR3 protein: CASCGMASGDEQYF. Here the CDR3 DNA reads TGTGCCAGCTGTGGGATGGCGTCGGGCGACGAGCAGTACTTC.

Only a few counts were recorded for this clone. The chain links TRBV28 to TRBJ2-7; 10 nucleotides agree with TRBD1. Germline V lookup: CDR1 MDHEN, CDR2 SYDVKM. The V and J ends lost 6 bases and 2 bases, in that order; junction bases with no gene match: 4. The CDR3 contains 14 residues. CDR3 DNA sequence: TGTGCCAGCAGAGGGACAGGGGTGACCTACGAGCAGTACTTC. It is translated as CASRGTGVTYEQYF.

This clone was observed a few times. The rearrangement links TRBV6-8 to TRBJ1-5; D may be TRBD1 (6 bases). With 5 bases removed from V and 7 bases from J, the gap between germline ends came to 15 bases. The germline V gene has CDR1 MNHGY and CDR2 SAAAGT. This CDR3 contains 14 residues. The CDR3 DNA follows: TGTGCCAGCAGTGACGCAGGGGCCCCACAGCCCCAGCATTTT. This codes for CASSDAGAPQPQHF.

This clone is termed medium-sized. The chain carries TRBV28 and TRBJ1-3; no clear D gene. V dropped 6 bases and J dropped 0 bases, with 9 bases sitting between them. The CDR3 spans 14 residues. Germline values: CDR1 MDHEN, CDR2 SYDVKM. CDR3 residues: CASSRDGSGNTIYF. DNA of the CDR3: TGTGCCAGCAGCCGAGACGGCTCTGGAAACACCATATATTTT.

The chain joins TRBV19 to TRBJ2-5; TRBD1 aligns across 8 bases. The ends lost 3 bases at V and 4 bases at J; junction bases unmatched: 16. This CDR3 spans 18 amino acids. Germline CDR1 is LNHDA and CDR2 is SQIVND (reference sequence). CDR3 in amino acids: CASSIFKAGQGGAETQYF. In DNA, the CDR3 is TGTGCCAGTAGTATTTTCAAGGCAGGACAGGGTGGTGCAGAGACCCAGTACTTC. Complete variable domain (other parts from reference TRBV19 and TRBJ2-5): DGGITQSPKYLFRKEGQNVTLSCEQNLNHDAMYWYRQDPGQGLRLIYYSQIVNDFQKGDIAEGYSVSREKKESFPLTVTSAQKNPTAFYLCASSIFKAGQGGAETQYFGPGTRLLVL.

The chain couples TRBV28 to TRBJ2-7; possible D gene TRBD1, 6 bases. V was trimmed by 7 bases and J by 1 base, leaving 17 bases between them. CDR1 MDHEN and CDR2 SYDVKM come from the germline V gene. The CDR3 length is 15 residues. The CDR3 region is CASTSTGLGSYEQYF. DNA for the CDR3: TGTGCCAGCACCTCCACAGGGCTAGGGTCCTACGAGCAGTACTTC.

This chain uses TRBV6-8 with TRBJ2-3, with D tentatively TRBD2 (6 bases). Trimming pared 6 bases from V and 0 bases from J, leaving 10 bases between. CDR3 length equals 14 residues. The germline gives CDR1 MNHGY, CDR2 SAAAGT. CDR3 bases: TGTGCCAGCAGCACCGGGACTAGCACAGATACGCAGTATTTT. Its translation is CASSTGTSTDTQYF.

This clone is large (0.1 to 1%) within its sample. The V call is TRBV28, the J call TRBJ1-1, with D uncertain. Germline loops: CDR1 MDHEN, CDR2 SYDVKM. This CDR3 spans 15 amino acids. The ends were cut back, 6 bases at V and 2 bases at J, with 16 bases in the middle. Here the CDR3 reads CASSPTGGFNTEAFF. CDR3 coding DNA: TGTGCCAGCAGCCCTACCGGAGGGTTTAACACTGAAGCTTTCTTT.

The sample holds a few counts of this clone. This sequence joins TRBV15 and TRBJ1-2, with 7 positions matching TRBD1. The CDR3 loop spans 14 amino acids. With V trimmed by 2 bases and J by 3 bases, 3 bases remained unmatched. The V gene's germline CDR1 is LNHNV and CDR2 YYDKDF (reference sequence). The CDR3 bases are TGTGCCACCAGCAGAACAGGGGTGGACTATGGCTACACCTTC. This sequence encodes CATSRTGVDYGYTF. Supplemented by reference TRBV15 and TRBJ1-2, the full variable domain reads DAMVIQNPRYQVTQFGKPVTLSCSQTLNHNVMYWYQQKSSQAPKLLFHYYDKDFNNEADTPDNFQSRRPNTSFCFLDIRSPGLGDTAMYLCATSRTGVDYGYTFGSGTRLTVV.

This rearrangement joins TRBV6-8 to TRBJ1-2, with D unresolved. V dropped 7 bases and J dropped 2 bases, with 8 bases sitting between them. The CDR3 consists of 12 residues. Germline CDR1 and CDR2: MNHGY and SAAAGT. DNA of the CDR3: TGTGCCAGCAACGTAGGAAACTATGGCTACACCTTC. Protein: CASNVGNYGYTF.

The chain couples TRBV6-8 to TRBJ1-2; D is uncertain. This CDR3 spans 16 amino acids. Germline CDR1 is MNHGY and CDR2 is SAAAGT. Trimming pared 2 bases from V and 4 bases from J, leaving 17 bases between. The CDR3 sequence is CASSYGLDFQSYGYTF. CDR3 sequence (DNA): TGTGCCAGCAGTTACGGATTGGACTTTCAGTCCTATGGCTACACCTTC.

This clone has just a few counts. The V call is TRBV11-3, the J call TRBJ1-1; no definite D call. Germline V CDR1 and CDR2: SGHNT, YENEEA. V lost 5 bases, J lost 9 bases, and 19 bases lay in between. The CDR3 length is 14 residues. DNA of the CDR3: TGTGCCAGCAGCCCCGTTAGGGCACAAGCACAAGCTTTCTTT. Protein product: CASSPVRAQAQAFF.

The V call is TRBV6-8, the J call TRBJ2-6; D call uncertain. Between the trimmed V and J ends, which lost 0 bases and 2 bases, there was a span of 5 bases. The CDR3 extends over 15 amino acids. Germline values: CDR1 MNHGY, CDR2 SAAAGT. CDR3 DNA sequence: TGTGCCAGCAGTTACTCGGGGACTGGGGCCAACGTCCTGACTTTC. The encoded protein is CASSYSGTGANVLTF.

V usage is TRBV19 and J usage is TRBJ1-5, with a possible D match to TRBD1 (5 bases). V shed 11 bases and J shed 6 bases, with 11 bases lying between them. Germline CDR1 and CDR2: LNHDA and SQIVND (reference sequence). The length of the CDR3 is 11 residues. The DNA of the CDR3 is TGTGCCGTAGGGGATCGTCAGCCCCAGCATTTT. Encoded protein: CAVGDRQPQHF.

The chain uses TRBV18 and TRBJ1-4, with D unresolved. This CDR3 has 15 amino acids. Between the trimmed V and J ends, which lost 2 bases and 5 bases, there was a span of 12 bases. Germline V gene sequence: CDR1 KGHSH, CDR2 LQKENI. CDR3 DNA: TGTGCCAGCTCACCAAGCCAGCCTTCCAATGAAAAACTGTTTTTT. This codes for CASSPSQPSNEKLFF.

In its sample, this clone ranks as medium-sized. The chain carries TRBV6-7 and TRBJ2-5, with 9 bases that match TRBD1. TRBV6-7 falls under the ORF class, with uncertain function. Trimming removed 7 bases from V and 5 bases from J; junction bases left unmatched: 11. The CDR3 length is 15 residues. This CDR3 reads CASTTTQGAGETQYF. CDR3 nucleotide sequence: TGTGCCAGCACCACTACACAGGGGGCAGGGGAGACCCAGTACTTC.

This clone came up a few times. The V and J genes are TRBV11-3 and TRBJ2-7, with 8 positions matching TRBD2. The CDR3 has 15 amino acids. Germline assignment: CDR1 SGHNT and CDR2 YENEEA. With V trimmed by 5 bases and J by 0 bases, 6 bases remained unmatched. The CDR3 spells CASSREGHSSYEQYF. CDR3 bases: TGTGCCAGCAGCCGGGAGGGGCACTCCTCCTACGAGCAGTACTTC.

This clone was picked up a small number of times. The chain is built from TRBV6-8 and TRBJ1-2, with TRBD1 matching over 7 bases. The trim removed 11 bases at V and 7 bases at J, leaving 16 bases unmatched. The CDR3 has 14 residues. From germline, CDR1 is MNHGY and CDR2 SAAAGT. In DNA form, the CDR3 reads TGTGCCTCGTCCAGGGGGGAATTTTGGGGTGGCTACACCTTC. Its protein product is CASSRGEFWGGYTF.

CDR3 sequence: CASSPQGTTGELFF. The CDR3 DNA reads TGTGCCAGCAGCCCCCAGGGAACCACCGGGGAGCTGTTTTTT. The chain links TRBV6-8 to TRBJ2-2; D might be TRBD1 (5 bases). Germline-derived CDR1 and CDR2 are MNHGY and SAAAGT. The V and J ends lost 6 bases and 4 bases respectively, with 12 bases between them. The CDR3 consists of 14 residues.

This clone was picked up a small number of times. CDR3 in amino acids: CASSFMMGQGPGEAFF. The CDR3 region has the DNA TGTGCCAGCAGTTTTATGATGGGACAGGGCCCAGGTGAAGCTTTCTTT. V is TRBV6-8 and J is TRBJ1-1; 9 nucleotides line up with TRBD1. Germline CDR1 is MNHGY and CDR2 is SAAAGT. The length of the CDR3 is 16 residues. Trimming at V came to 4 bases and at J to 7 bases, leaving 13 bases not matched to a gene.

This clone occurred a few times. The chain couples TRBV6-7 to TRBJ1-2; D is uncertain. TRBV6-7 is noted as an ORF with a role that remains uncertain. V was trimmed by 9 bases and J by 6 bases, leaving 11 bases between them. The CDR3 loop spans 11 amino acids. The CDR3 is CASRPSDGYTF. CDR3 nucleotides: TGTGCCAGTCGCCCGTCAGATGGCTACACCTTC.

In its sample, this clone was seen a few times. This sequence joins TRBV6-8 and TRBJ1-3; the D is unclear. With 8 bases removed from V and 2 bases from J, the gap between germline ends came to 16 bases. Germline lookup yields CDR1 MNHGY and CDR2 SAAAGT. CDR3 size: 15 residues. CDR3 protein: CASSFATEAGNTIYF. CDR3 sequence (DNA): TGTGCCAGCTCCTTTGCGACGGAGGCTGGAAACACCATATATTTT.

This chain joins TRBV15 and TRBJ1-4, with 9 nucleotides matching TRBD1. The CDR3 covers 14 residues. V gave up 3 bases and J gave up 7 bases; unmatched junction bases: 3. Germline V gene lookup returns CDR1 LNHNV and CDR2 YYDKDF (reference sequence). CDR3 in DNA: TGTGCCACCAGCAGGACAGGGGGTATTGAAAAACTGTTTTTT. This gives the protein CATSRTGGIEKLFF.